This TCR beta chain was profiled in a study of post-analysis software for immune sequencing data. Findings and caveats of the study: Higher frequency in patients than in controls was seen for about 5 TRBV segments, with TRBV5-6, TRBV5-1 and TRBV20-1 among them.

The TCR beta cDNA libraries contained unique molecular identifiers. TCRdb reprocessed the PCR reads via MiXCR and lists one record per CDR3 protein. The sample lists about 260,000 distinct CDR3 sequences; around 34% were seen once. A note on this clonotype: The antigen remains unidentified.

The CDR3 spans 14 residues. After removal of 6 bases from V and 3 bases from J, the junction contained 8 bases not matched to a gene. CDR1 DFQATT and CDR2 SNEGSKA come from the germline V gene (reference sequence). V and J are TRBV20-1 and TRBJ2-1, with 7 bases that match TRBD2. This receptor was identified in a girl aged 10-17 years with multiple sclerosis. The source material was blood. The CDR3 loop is CSAQRSGDYNEQFF. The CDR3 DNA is TGCAGTGCCCAACGGAGCGGGGACTACAATGAGCAGTTCTTC.